A selection of T cell receptor beta chains follows, all from one sample in a study of CD8+CD57+ T cells in acquired aplastic anemia. TCRdb called the reads again in MiXCR, with one record for every CDR3 protein. There are 150,000 or so distinct CDR3 sequences in the sample; 40% to 55% occur only once, and 1.1% lies in the top ten. The sequenced material came from sorted CD4+, CD8+, or CD8+CD57+ T cells (not recorded which) from PBMCs. These receptors were taken from a human donor with aplastic anemia. CDR3s include the opening cysteine and the closing phenylalanine or tryptophan. The D gene is left open where the match is weak. Clone size is not always given. Where it is, it says once, few, many or a class for expanded clones.

v_gene: TRBV25-1; abundance: -; j_gene: TRBJ2-5; d_gene: TRBD2; CDR3aa: CASRMGVAGGQETQYF; CDR3nt: TGTGCCAGCAGGATGGGAGTAGCGGGAGGGCAAGAGACCCAGTACTTC
v_gene: TRBV7-9; abundance: few; j_gene: TRBJ2-5; d_gene: -; CDR3aa: CASSLMRKETQYF; CDR3nt: TGTGCCAGCAGCTTAATGAGGAAGGAGACCCAGTACTTC
v_gene: TRBV7-3; abundance: -; j_gene: TRBJ1-5; d_gene: TRBD1; CDR3aa: CASRVGGGQDQPQHF; CDR3nt: TGTGCCAGCAGGGTAGGGGGGGGACAGGACCAGCCCCAGCATTTT
v_gene: TRBV7-9; abundance: -; j_gene: TRBJ2-3; d_gene: TRBD2; CDR3aa: CASKLAGVDTQYF; CDR3nt: TGTGCCAGCAAACTAGCGGGAGTAGATACGCAGTATTTT
v_gene: TRBV15; abundance: -; j_gene: TRBJ2-1; d_gene: -; CDR3aa: CATSSPGQPSSYNEQFF; CDR3nt: TGTGCCACCAGCAGCCCGGGACAACCGAGCTCCTACAATGAGCAGTTCTTC
v_gene: TRBV24-1; abundance: -; j_gene: TRBJ1-3; d_gene: -; CDR3aa: CATSGGPAGNTIYF; CDR3nt: TGTGCCACCAGCGGGGGGCCGGCGGGAAACACCATATATTTT
v_gene: TRBV27; abundance: few; j_gene: TRBJ2-7; d_gene: TRBD1; CDR3aa: CASSSRQGSRIYEQYF; CDR3nt: TGTGCCAGCAGTTCTCGACAGGGCAGCAGGATTTACGAGCAGTACTTC
v_gene: TRBV7-2; abundance: many; j_gene: TRBJ2-7; d_gene: -; CDR3aa: CASSLSTGYEQYF; CDR3nt: TGTGCCAGCAGCTTATCGACAGGATACGAGCAGTACTTC
v_gene: TRBV2; abundance: -; j_gene: TRBJ1-2; d_gene: -; CDR3aa: CASRIQQASYGYTF; CDR3nt: TGTGCCAGCAGAATCCAACAGGCGTCCTATGGCTACACCTTC
v_gene: TRBV27; abundance: many; j_gene: TRBJ2-7; d_gene: TRBD1; CDR3aa: CASSTPNRGSYEQYF; CDR3nt: TGTGCCAGCAGTACTCCTAACAGGGGCTCCTACGAGCAGTACTTC
v_gene: TRBV5-5; abundance: -; j_gene: TRBJ2-7; d_gene: TRBD1; CDR3aa: CASSVQGAYEQYF; CDR3nt: TGTGCCAGCAGTGTACAGGGGGCATACGAGCAGTACTTC
v_gene: TRBV10-3; abundance: many; j_gene: TRBJ1-1; d_gene: TRBD1; CDR3aa: CAISPRTGVDTEAFF; CDR3nt: TGTGCCATCAGTCCAAGGACAGGGGTGGACACTGAAGCTTTCTTT
v_gene: TRBV10-3; abundance: -; j_gene: TRBJ1-2; d_gene: -; CDR3aa: CAISLQGNGYTF; CDR3nt: TGTGCCATCAGTCTACAGGGAAATGGCTACACCTTC
v_gene: TRBV12-3/TRBV12-4; abundance: many; j_gene: TRBJ1-1; d_gene: -; CDR3aa: CASSNKPDSTEAFF; CDR3nt: TGTGCCAGCAGCAATAAACCGGACAGCACTGAAGCTTTCTTT
v_gene: TRBV2; abundance: -; j_gene: TRBJ2-5; d_gene: TRBD2; CDR3aa: CASNPLAGAKETQYF; CDR3nt: TGTGCCAGCAACCCACTAGCGGGGGCCAAAGAGACCCAGTACTTC
v_gene: TRBV29-1; abundance: -; j_gene: TRBJ2-7; d_gene: -; CDR3aa: CSVVAGSYEQYF; CDR3nt: TGCAGCGTTGTGGCCGGGAGCTACGAGCAGTACTTC
v_gene: TRBV20-1; abundance: many; j_gene: TRBJ1-1; d_gene: TRBD1; CDR3aa: CSAPGQGGIGAFF; CDR3nt: TGCAGTGCCCCGGGACAGGGCGGAATAGGGGCTTTCTTT
v_gene: TRBV29-1; abundance: -; j_gene: TRBJ2-6; d_gene: -; CDR3aa: CSVEGVLVGVGANVLTF; CDR3nt: TGCAGCGTTGAAGGGGTTTTGGTAGGGGTCGGGGCCAACGTCCTGACTTTC
v_gene: TRBV7-2; abundance: few; j_gene: TRBJ2-7; d_gene: TRBD1; CDR3aa: CASSSQGSYEQYF; CDR3nt: TGTGCCAGCAGCTCACAGGGGTCCTACGAGCAGTACTTC
v_gene: TRBV5-5; abundance: many; j_gene: TRBJ2-7; d_gene: -; CDR3aa: CASSLVLRGRYEQYF; CDR3nt: TGTGCCAGCAGCTTGGTTCTACGGGGCCGATACGAGCAGTACTTC
v_gene: TRBV9; abundance: -; j_gene: TRBJ2-1; d_gene: -; CDR3aa: CASSVGENEQFF; CDR3nt: TGTGCCAGCAGCGTAGGCGAAAACGAGCAGTTCTTC
v_gene: TRBV5-1; abundance: -; j_gene: TRBJ1-4; d_gene: -; CDR3aa: CASEVGSNEKLFF; CDR3nt: TGCGCCAGCGAGGTAGGAAGTAATGAAAAACTGTTTTTT
v_gene: TRBV15; abundance: -; j_gene: TRBJ2-7; d_gene: -; CDR3aa: CATSIPGQGYEQYF; CDR3nt: TGTGCCACCAGCATCCCGGGACAAGGATACGAGCAGTACTTC
v_gene: TRBV20-1; abundance: many; j_gene: TRBJ2-1; d_gene: TRBD1; CDR3aa: CSGKRGPTEQFF; CDR3nt: TGCAGTGGGAAGAGGGGGCCCACTGAGCAGTTCTTC
v_gene: TRBV10-2; abundance: -; j_gene: TRBJ2-1; d_gene: -; CDR3aa: CASSDGGRNEQFF; CDR3nt: TGCGCCAGCAGTGACGGGGGCCGGAATGAGCAGTTCTTC
v_gene: TRBV24-1; abundance: few; j_gene: TRBJ1-5; d_gene: TRBD1; CDR3aa: CATQGADSNQPQHF; CDR3nt: TGTGCCACACAGGGGGCGGATAGCAATCAGCCCCAGCATTTT
v_gene: TRBV10-3; abundance: few; j_gene: TRBJ1-5; d_gene: -; CDR3aa: CAISESREQPQHF; CDR3nt: TGTGCCATCAGTGAGTCGAGGGAACAGCCCCAGCATTTT
v_gene: TRBV2; abundance: -; j_gene: TRBJ1-1; d_gene: -; CDR3aa: CASTKFLNTEAFF; CDR3nt: TGTGCCAGCACCAAATTTCTGAACACTGAAGCTTTCTTT
v_gene: TRBV12-3/TRBV12-4; abundance: many; j_gene: TRBJ2-1; d_gene: -; CDR3aa: CASSSDLASYNEQFF; CDR3nt: TGTGCCAGCAGTTCGGACCTAGCTTCCTACAATGAGCAGTTCTTC